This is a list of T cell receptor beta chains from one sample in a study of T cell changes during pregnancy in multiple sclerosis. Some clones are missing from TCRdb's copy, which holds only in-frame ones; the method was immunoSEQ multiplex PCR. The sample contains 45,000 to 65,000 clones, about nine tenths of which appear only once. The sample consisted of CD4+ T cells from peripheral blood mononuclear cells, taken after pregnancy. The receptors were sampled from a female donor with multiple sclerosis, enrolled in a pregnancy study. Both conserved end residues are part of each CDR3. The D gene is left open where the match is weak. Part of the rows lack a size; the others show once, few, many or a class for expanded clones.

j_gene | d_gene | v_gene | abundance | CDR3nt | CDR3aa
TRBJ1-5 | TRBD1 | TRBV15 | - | TGTGCCACCAGCAAGGGGGCGGATCAGCCCCAGCATTTT | CATSKGADQPQHF
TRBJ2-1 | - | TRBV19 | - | TGTGCCAGTAGTGTAAGCGGGCCCTCCTACAATGAGCAGTTCTTC | CASSVSGPSYNEQFF
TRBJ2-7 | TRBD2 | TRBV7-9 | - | TGTGCCAGCAGCCCACCGGGACTAGCGGGAGGGGTCTACGAGCAGTACTTC | CASSPPGLAGGVYEQYF
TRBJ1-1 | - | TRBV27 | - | TGTGCCAGCAGTCCCCCGGGGAGGGCTTGGGGCACTGAAGCTTTCTTT | CASSPPGRAWGTEAFF
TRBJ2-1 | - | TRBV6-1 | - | TGTGCCAGCAGGGAAAATCGGGTGAGCTCCTACAATGAGCAGTTCTTC | CASRENRVSSYNEQFF
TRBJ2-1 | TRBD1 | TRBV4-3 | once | TGCGCCAGCAGCCAACAAGGACAGGGGGCCGACAATGAGCAGTTCTTC | CASSQQGQGADNEQFF
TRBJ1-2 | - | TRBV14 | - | TGTGCCAGCAGCCAAAGGGTCGGGGTCTTCTATGGCTACACCTTC | CASSQRVGVFYGYTF
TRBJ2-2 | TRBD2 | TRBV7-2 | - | TGTGCCAGCAGCCCAACTAGCGGGAGGGCCCTCAGCGGGGAGCTGTTTTTT | CASSPTSGRALSGELFF
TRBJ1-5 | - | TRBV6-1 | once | TGTGCCAGCAGTGACCGACAGTTCCAGCCCCAGCATTTT | CASSDRQFQPQHF
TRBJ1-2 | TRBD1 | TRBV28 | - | TGTGCCAGCAGTCCGCACAAAGGGGACAGGGGTACAGGGGGCTACACCTTC | CASSPHKGDRGTGGYTF
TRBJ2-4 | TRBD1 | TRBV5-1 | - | TGCGCCAGCAGCTCCCGGGACAGGGTCAAAAACATTCAGTACTTC | CASSSRDRVKNIQYF
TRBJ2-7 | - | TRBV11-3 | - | TGTGCCAGCAGCTTAGACACCTACGAGCAGTACTTC | CASSLDTYEQYF
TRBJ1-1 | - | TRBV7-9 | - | TGTGCCAGCAGCTTCACAGGGACTGAAGCTTTCTTT | CASSFTGTEAFF
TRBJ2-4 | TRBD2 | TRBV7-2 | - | TGTGCCAGCAGCCGCCTGGGGGCTAGCGGGAGCCGGTCCAAAAACATTCAGTACTTC | CASSRLGASGSRSKNIQYF
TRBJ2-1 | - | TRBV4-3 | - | TGCGCCAGCAGCCAAGAGGCCAGGGTCAGTGAGCAGTTCTTC | CASSQEARVSEQFF
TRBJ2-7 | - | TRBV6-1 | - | TGTGCCAGCAGTGAAAGGAGGTCAGCCTACGAGCAGTACTTC | CASSERRSAYEQYF
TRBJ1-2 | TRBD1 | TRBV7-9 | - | TGTGCCAGCAGCTCGCTACAGGGGACAGCTAACTATGGCTACACCTTC | CASSSLQGTANYGYTF
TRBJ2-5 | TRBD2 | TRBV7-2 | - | TGTGCCAGCAGCCGGAGCGGGAGTGTAGAGACCCAGTACTTC | CASSRSGSVETQYF
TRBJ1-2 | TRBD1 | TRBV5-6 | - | TGTGCCAGCAGCTTGGGACAGGGGATCTATGGCTACACCTTC | CASSLGQGIYGYTF
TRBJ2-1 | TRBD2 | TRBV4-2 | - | TGTGCCAGCAGCCAGACCAGCGGGAGCTACAATGAGCAGTTCTTC | CASSQTSGSYNEQFF
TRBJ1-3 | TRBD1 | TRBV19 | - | TGTGCCAGTACCACCCTATCGACAGGGCAAGGAAACACCATATATTTT | CASTTLSTGQGNTIYF
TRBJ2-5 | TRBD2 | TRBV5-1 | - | TGCGCCAGCAGCAAATACAGCGGGAGAGGGGAGACCCAGTACTTC | CASSKYSGRGETQYF
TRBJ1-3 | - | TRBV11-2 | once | TGTGCCAGCAGCTTAGCAGGCGGGGGCCTGGGGGGAAACACCATATATTTT | CASSLAGGGLGGNTIYF
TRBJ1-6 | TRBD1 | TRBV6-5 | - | TGTGCCAGCAGTTTTGGACAGGGGAATAATTCACCCCTCCACTTT | CASSFGQGNNSPLHF
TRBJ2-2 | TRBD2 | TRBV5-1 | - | TGCGCCAGCAGCGAACTCCTAGCGGGAGTGACCGGGGAGCTGTTTTTT | CASSELLAGVTGELFF
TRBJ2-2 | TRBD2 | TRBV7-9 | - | TGTGCCAGCAGCCGACGACTAGCGGGAGGAATATCGGCCACCGGGGAGCTGTTTTTT | CASSRRLAGGISATGELFF
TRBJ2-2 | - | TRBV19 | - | TGTGCCAGTAGTAACCAGGCGGGGGCAGGCACCGGGGAGCTGTTTTTT | CASSNQAGAGTGELFF
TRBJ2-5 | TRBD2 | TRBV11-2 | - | TGTGCCAGCAGCTTAGGATCATTAGCGGGAGTTCAAGAGACCCAGTACTTC | CASSLGSLAGVQETQYF
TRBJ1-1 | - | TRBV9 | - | TGTGCCAGCAGCGTAGGCGAAGGGAGGGCGAGCACTGAAGCTTTCTTT | CASSVGEGRASTEAFF
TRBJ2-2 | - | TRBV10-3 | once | TGTGCCATCAGTGACGTCTCCGACACCGGGGAGCTGTTTTTT | CAISDVSDTGELFF
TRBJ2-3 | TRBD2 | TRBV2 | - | TGTGCCAGCAGACTAGCGTCTAGCACAGATACGCAGTATTTT | CASRLASSTDTQYF
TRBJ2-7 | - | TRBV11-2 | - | TGTGCCAGCAGCCGCCTTAGAGGCGCCGAGCAGTACTTC | CASSRLRGAEQYF
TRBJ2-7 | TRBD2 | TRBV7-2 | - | TGTGCCAGCAGCTTAGGCGGGAGATCCTACGAGCAGTACTTC | CASSLGGRSYEQYF
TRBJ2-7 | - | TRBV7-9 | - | TGTGCCAGCAGCGCCTTTTCACAGGGATCGCACGAGCAGTACTTC | CASSAFSQGSHEQYF
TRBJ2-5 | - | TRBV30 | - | TGTGCCTGGGGCGGGAATCTTCGAAGTGAGACCCAGTACTTC | CAWGGNLRSETQYF
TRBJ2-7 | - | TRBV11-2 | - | TGTGCCAGCAGCTTAATCCGGCGGGACGACTCCTACGAGCAGTACTTC | CASSLIRRDDSYEQYF
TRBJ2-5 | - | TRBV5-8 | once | TGTGCCAGCAGCCCCTACAGATCCCAAGAGACCCAGTACTTC | CASSPYRSQETQYF
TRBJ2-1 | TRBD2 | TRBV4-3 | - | TGCGCCAGCAGCCAAGACCGCCTAGCGGGGTACAATGAGCAGTTCTTC | CASSQDRLAGYNEQFF
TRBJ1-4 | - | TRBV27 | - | TGTGCCAGCGGAAGACAAGGCACTAATGAAAAACTGTTTTTT | CASGRQGTNEKLFF
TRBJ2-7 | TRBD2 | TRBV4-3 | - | TGCGCCAGCAGCCCGACCGGGACTAGCGACCCTAGAATGTACTTC | CASSPTGTSDPRMYF
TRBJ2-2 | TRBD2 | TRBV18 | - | TGTGCCAGCTCGTCTCTAGCGGGAGGTTCCACCGGGGAGCTGTTTTTT | CASSSLAGGSTGELFF
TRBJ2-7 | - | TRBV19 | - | TGTGCCAGTAGTACCGGCCTAGGCTCCTACGAGCAGTACTTC | CASSTGLGSYEQYF
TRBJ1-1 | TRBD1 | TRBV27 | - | TGTGCCAGCAGCGCGGACAGGCGAGGGACTGAAGCTTTCTTT | CASSADRRGTEAFF
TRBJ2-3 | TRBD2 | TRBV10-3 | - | TGTGCCATCAGTCCTACTAGCGGGAGTTCCACAGATACGCAGTATTTT | CAISPTSGSSTDTQYF
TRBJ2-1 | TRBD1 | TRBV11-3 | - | TGTGCCAGCAGCCTCGGAGCCGGGACAGGGAGCGATGAGCAGTTCTTC | CASSLGAGTGSDEQFF
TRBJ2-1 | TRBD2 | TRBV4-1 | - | TGCGCCAGCAGCCACGGACTAGACCCTTACAATGAGCAGTTCTTC | CASSHGLDPYNEQFF
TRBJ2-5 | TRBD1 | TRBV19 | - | TGTGCCAGTAGTATAGTCTACAGGGGGCTGAGAGAGACCCAGTACTTC | CASSIVYRGLRETQYF
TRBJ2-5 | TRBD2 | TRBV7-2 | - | TGTGCCAGCAGCTCCGGCGGACTAGCGGGAGAGACCCAGTACTTC | CASSSGGLAGETQYF
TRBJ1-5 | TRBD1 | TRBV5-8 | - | TGTGCCAGCAGCTTGGCCATAACAGGGGGCACCTGGGGCAATCAGCCCCAGCATTTT | CASSLAITGGTWGNQPQHF
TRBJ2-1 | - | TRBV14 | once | TGTGCCAGCAGCCGTGCGGGGCCCTACAATGAGCAGTTCTTC | CASSRAGPYNEQFF
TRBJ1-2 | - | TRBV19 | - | TGTGCCAGTAGTGTGATAACAGGGCGAAATGGCTACACCTTC | CASSVITGRNGYTF
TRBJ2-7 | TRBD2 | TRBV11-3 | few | TGTGCCAGCAGCTTAGGCGGGAGCTCCTACGAGCAGTACTTC | CASSLGGSSYEQYF
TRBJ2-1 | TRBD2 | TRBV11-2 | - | TGTGCCAGCAGCTCGGGGACTAGTTTAGCCAATGAGCAGTTCTTC | CASSSGTSLANEQFF
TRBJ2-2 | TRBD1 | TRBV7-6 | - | TGTGCCAGCACCCGAACAGGGGCGGCTAACACCGGGGAGCTGTTTTTT | CASTRTGAANTGELFF